These 8 T cell receptor beta chains were all obtained from the same sample, sequenced in a study of Tregs in tolerant kidney transplant recipients. This table comes from immunoSEQ multiplex PCR, and its TCRdb copy is limited to in-frame clones, with some not included. In the table there are hundreds of thousands of clones, roughly four fifths of which are singletons. The sequenced material came from CD4+ T cells from blood. The receptors here all came from a human donor in good health.

The chain carries TRBV30 and TRBJ1-2; TRBD1 matches 9 bases. Losses at the gene ends were 1 base for V and 4 bases for J; bases not matched to a gene: 7. This CDR3 is built from 15 residues. CDR1 and CDR2 from the germline V gene are GTSNPN and SVGIG (reference sequence). The CDR3 DNA is TGTGCCTGGAGTGGGGACAGGGTAACCGCCTATGGCTACACCTTC. This translates into CAWSGDRVTAYGYTF.

This clone was recorded only once. The gene calls are TRBV2 and TRBJ1-5; a weak D match, TRBD1 (5 bases). This CDR3 has 16 amino acids. CDR1 is SNHLY and CDR2 is FYNNEI in the germline V gene. The germline V and J ends were trimmed by 1 base and 5 bases, with 15 bases remaining between them. In DNA form, the CDR3 reads TGTGCCAGCAGTGAAGGGATAGGTGGGGCAGATCAGCCCCAGCATTTT. Translating gives CASSEGIGGADQPQHF.

The V gene is TRBV4-2, the J gene TRBJ2-1; tentatively, D is TRBD2 (7 bases). V was shortened by 0 bases and J by 7 bases, with 16 bases between the two germline ends. The germline V gene has CDR1 LGHNA and CDR2 YNFKEQ. The CDR3 contains 16 residues. The CDR3, as DNA: TGTGCCAGCAGCCAAGAAGGGGGGGGGCCGGGGAATGAGCAGTTCTTC. Translated: CASSQEGGGPGNEQFF.

This rearrangement joins TRBV5-8 to TRBJ2-1; D gene unclear. The germline V and J ends were trimmed by 0 bases and 7 bases, with 14 bases remaining between them. Germline-derived CDR1 and CDR2 are SGHTS and YDEGEE. This CDR3 has 15 amino acids. DNA of the CDR3: TGTGCCAGCAGCTTGGGGTTTGTACTTGGGAATGAGCAGTTCTTC. Protein sequence: CASSLGFVLGNEQFF.

The chain couples TRBV2 to TRBJ2-5; TRBD2 aligns across 9 bases. The germline V gene has CDR1 SNHLY and CDR2 FYNNEI. Germline trimming cut 7 bases from V and 4 bases from J; bases unmatched to any gene: 19. The CDR3 consists of 18 residues. DNA of the CDR3: TGTGCCAGCAACCCCCTTTGGGCGGCGGGGGGGGTCAGAGAGACCCAGTACTTC. Amino acids: CASNPLWAAGGVRETQYF.

The chain combines TRBV5-1 with TRBJ1-1; 7 bases are a match to TRBD1. The V and J ends lost 3 bases and 0 bases, in that order; junction bases with no gene match: 5. CDR3 size: 15 residues. Germline V lookup: CDR1 SGHRS, CDR2 YFSETQ. The CDR3 nucleotides read TGCGCCAGCAGCTACCCGGGACAGATGAACACTGAAGCTTTCTTT. Its translation is CASSYPGQMNTEAFF.

The count of this clone is one. The CDR3, as DNA: TGTGCCAGCAGCCTTGCAGCGGGGGGGCCCGACGAGCAGTACTTC. Amino acids: CASSLAAGGPDEQYF. The chain links TRBV4-2 to TRBJ2-7; 10 bases agree with TRBD2. The CDR3 length is 15 residues. J gave up 5 bases and V 4 bases, and 8 bases lay outside the gene matches. Per germline, CDR1 LGHNA and CDR2 YNFKEQ.

CDR3 in amino acids: CASSLDRGLDTQYF. The CDR3, as DNA: TGTGCCAGCAGCTTAGACAGGGGGCTGGATACGCAGTATTTT. V gene TRBV11-3 combines with J gene TRBJ2-3, with TRBD1 matching 8 bases. The trim removed 0 bases at V and 6 bases at J, leaving 2 bases unmatched. This CDR3 has 14 amino acids. Germline V gives CDR1 SGHNT, CDR2 YENEEA. Using reference TRBV11-3 and TRBJ2-3 for the parts outside the CDR3, the full variable domain is EAGVVQSPRYKIIEKKQPVAFWCNPISGHNTLYWYLQNLGQGPELLIRYENEEAVDDSQLPKDRFSAERLKGVDSTLKIQPAELGDSAVYLCASSLDRGLDTQYFGPGTRLTVL.